This T cell receptor beta chain comes out of a study of cytomegalovirus exposure and HLA in healthy donors. The CDR3 consists of 15 residues. Germline trimming cut 2 bases from V and 4 bases from J; bases unmatched to any gene: 4. Per germline, CDR1 MNHNY and CDR2 SVGAGI (reference sequence). Notes on this clone: The antigen is not known.

Primers included in the PCR were 60 Vbeta and 13 Jbeta primers. Sequencing used immunoSEQ multiplex PCR; TCRdb keeps in-frame clones, though not all of them. The repertoire shows about 72,000 clones; the top ten hold roughly an eighth. Whole-study results and caveats: A link between a missense DCLRE1C variant and TCR beta V- and J-gene trimming emerged from a later analysis. Highly shared sequence variants in one cluster were likely a sequencing artifact.

The V gene is TRBV6-6, the J gene TRBJ1-1; 10 bases map to TRBD1. Input material: PBMCs. The source of this sequence is a man over 45 in good health and CMV-seropositive. CDR3 nucleotides: TGTGCCAGCAGTTACGCGGGACAGGGGACCACTGAAGCTTTCTTT. It translates to CASSYAGQGTTEAFF.